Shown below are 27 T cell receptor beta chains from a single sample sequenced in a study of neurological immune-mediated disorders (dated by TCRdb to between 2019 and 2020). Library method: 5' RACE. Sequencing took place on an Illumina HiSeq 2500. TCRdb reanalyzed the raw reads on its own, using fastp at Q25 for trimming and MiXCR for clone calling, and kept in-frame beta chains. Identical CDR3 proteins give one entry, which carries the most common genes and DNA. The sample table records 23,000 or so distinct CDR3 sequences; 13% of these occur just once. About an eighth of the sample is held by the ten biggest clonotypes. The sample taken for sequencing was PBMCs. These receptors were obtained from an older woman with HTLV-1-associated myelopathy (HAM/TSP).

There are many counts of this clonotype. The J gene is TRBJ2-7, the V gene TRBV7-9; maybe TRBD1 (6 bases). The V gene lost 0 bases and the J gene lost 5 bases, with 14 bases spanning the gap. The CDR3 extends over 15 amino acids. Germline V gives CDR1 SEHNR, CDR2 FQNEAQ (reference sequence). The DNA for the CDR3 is TGTGCCAGCAGCTTAGCGGGGGCCGTGTCCCACGAGCAGTACTTC. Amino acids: CASSLAGAVSHEQYF.

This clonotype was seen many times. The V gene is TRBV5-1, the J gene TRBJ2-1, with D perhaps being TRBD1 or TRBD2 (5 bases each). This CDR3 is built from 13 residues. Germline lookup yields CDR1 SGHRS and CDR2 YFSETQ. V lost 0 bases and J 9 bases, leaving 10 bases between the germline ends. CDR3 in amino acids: CASSLAGAGEQFF. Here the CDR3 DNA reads TGCGCCAGCAGCTTGGCCGGGGCGGGTGAGCAGTTCTTC.

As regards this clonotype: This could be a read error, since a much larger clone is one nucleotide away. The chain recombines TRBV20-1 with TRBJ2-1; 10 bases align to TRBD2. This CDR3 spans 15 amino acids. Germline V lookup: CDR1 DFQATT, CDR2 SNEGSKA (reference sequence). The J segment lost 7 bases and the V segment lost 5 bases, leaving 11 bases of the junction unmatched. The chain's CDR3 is CSAAGLAWGPNEQFF. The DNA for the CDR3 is TGCAGTGCTGCGGGACTAGCGTGGGGGCCGAATGAGCAGTTCTTC.

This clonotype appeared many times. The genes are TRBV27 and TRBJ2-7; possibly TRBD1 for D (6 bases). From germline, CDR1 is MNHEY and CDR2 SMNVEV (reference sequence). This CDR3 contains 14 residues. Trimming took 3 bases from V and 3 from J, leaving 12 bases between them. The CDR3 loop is CASSFNGQYYEQYF. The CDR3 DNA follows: TGTGCCAGCAGTTTTAACGGACAGTACTACGAGCAGTACTTC.

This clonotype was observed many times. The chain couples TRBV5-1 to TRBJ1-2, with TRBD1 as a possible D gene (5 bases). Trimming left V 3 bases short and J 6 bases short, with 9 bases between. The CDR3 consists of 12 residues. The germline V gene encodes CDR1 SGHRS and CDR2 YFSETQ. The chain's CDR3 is CASSSEGHGYTF. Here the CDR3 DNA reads TGCGCCAGCAGCTCTGAGGGGCATGGCTACACCTTC.

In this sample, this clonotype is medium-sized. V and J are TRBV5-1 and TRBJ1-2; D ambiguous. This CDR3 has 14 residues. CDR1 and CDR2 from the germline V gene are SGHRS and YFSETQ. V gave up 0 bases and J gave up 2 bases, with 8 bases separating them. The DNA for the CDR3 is TGCGCCAGCAGCTTGGATGACATCAACTATGGCTACACCTTC. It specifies CASSLDDINYGYTF. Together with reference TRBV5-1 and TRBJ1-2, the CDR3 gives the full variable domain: KAGVTQTPRYLIKTRGQQVTLSCSPISGHRSVSWYQQTPGQGLQFLFEYFSETQRNKGNFPGRFSGRQFSNSRSEMNVSTLELGDSALYLCASSLDDINYGYTFGSGTRLTVV.

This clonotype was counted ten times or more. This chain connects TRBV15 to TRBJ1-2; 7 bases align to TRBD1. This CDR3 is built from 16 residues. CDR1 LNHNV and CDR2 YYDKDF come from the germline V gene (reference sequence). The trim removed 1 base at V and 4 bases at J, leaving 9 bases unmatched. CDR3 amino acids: CATSRARLQGGYGYTF. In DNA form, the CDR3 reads TGTGCCACCAGCAGAGCCCGGCTTCAGGGGGGCTATGGCTACACCTTC.

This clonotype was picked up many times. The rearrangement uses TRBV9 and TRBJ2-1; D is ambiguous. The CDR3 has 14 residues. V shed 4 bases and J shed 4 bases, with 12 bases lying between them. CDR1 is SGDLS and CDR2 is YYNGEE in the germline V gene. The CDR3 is CASSPELAYNEQFF. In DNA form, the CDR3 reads TGTGCCAGCAGCCCTGAGCTGGCTTACAATGAGCAGTTCTTC.

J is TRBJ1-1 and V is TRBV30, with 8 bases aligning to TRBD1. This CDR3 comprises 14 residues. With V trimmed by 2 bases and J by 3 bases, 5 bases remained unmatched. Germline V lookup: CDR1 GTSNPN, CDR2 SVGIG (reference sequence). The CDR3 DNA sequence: TGTGCCTGGAGTCTTACAGGGGGAGACACTGAAGCTTTCTTT. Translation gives CAWSLTGGDTEAFF. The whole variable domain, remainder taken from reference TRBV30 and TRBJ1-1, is SQTIHQWPATLVQPVGSPLSLECTVEGTSNPNLYWYRQAAGRGLQLLFYSVGIGQISSEVPQNLSASRPQDRQFILSSKKLLLSDSGFYLCAWSLTGGDTEAFFGQGTRLTVV.

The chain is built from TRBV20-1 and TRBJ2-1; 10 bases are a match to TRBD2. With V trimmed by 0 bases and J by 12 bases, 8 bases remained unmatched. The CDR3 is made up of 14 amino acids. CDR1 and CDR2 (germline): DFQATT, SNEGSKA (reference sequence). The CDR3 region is CSARDPSGGAVQFF. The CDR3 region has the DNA TGCAGTGCTAGAGATCCTAGCGGGGGTGCCGTGCAGTTCTTC.

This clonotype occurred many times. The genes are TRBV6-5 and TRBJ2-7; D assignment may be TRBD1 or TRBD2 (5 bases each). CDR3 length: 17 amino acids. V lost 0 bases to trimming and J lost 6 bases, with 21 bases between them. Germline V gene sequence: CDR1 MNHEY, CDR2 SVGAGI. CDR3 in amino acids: CASSYSSWAGTTSEQYF. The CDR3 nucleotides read TGTGCCAGCAGTTACTCGAGCTGGGCAGGGACGACGTCCGAGCAGTACTTC.

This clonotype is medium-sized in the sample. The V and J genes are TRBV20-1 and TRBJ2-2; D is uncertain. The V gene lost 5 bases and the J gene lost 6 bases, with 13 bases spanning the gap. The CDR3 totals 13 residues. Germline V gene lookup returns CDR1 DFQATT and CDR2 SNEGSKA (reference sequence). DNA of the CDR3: TGCAGTGCTTACGAAGCAGGCGCCGGGGAGCTGTTTTTT. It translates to CSAYEAGAGELFF.

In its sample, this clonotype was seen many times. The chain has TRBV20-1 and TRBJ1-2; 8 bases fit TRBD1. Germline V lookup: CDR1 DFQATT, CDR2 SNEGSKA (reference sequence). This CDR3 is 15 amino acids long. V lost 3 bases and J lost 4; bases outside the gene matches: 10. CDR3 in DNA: TGCAGTGCTAGCGACGACAGGGGCCGTTTCTATGGCTACACCTTC. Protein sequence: CSASDDRGRFYGYTF.

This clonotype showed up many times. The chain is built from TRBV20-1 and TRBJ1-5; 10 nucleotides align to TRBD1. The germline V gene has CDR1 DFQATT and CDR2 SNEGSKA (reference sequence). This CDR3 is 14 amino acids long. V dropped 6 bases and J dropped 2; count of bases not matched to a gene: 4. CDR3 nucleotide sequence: TGCAGTGCCCCGACAGGGGGCGGCAATCAGCCCCAGCATTTT. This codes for CSAPTGGGNQPQHF.

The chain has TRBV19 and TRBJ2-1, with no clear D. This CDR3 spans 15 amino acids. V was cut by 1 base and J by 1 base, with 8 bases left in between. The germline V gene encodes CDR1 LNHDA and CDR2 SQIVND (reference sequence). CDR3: CASSIGGRSYNEQFF. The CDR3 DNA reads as TGTGCCAGTAGTATAGGCGGTAGGTCCTACAATGAGCAGTTCTTC.

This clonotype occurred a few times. The CDR3 sequence: CASSQDIGLNAYEQYF. The CDR3 coding sequence is TGCGCCAGCAGCCAAGATATAGGACTCAATGCCTACGAGCAGTACTTC. The chain uses TRBV4-3 and TRBJ2-7; D possibly corresponds to TRBD2 (5 bases). Germline CDR1 LGHNA, CDR2 YSLEER. The V and J ends lost 0 bases and 2 bases respectively, with 14 bases between them. The CDR3 runs 16 residues.

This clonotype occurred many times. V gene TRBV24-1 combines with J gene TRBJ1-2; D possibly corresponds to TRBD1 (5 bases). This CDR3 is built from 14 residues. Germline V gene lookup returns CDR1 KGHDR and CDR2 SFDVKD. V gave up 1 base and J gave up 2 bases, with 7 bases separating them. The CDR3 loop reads CATSDFGTNYGYTF. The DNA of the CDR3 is TGTGCCACCAGTGATTTCGGGACCAACTATGGCTACACCTTC.

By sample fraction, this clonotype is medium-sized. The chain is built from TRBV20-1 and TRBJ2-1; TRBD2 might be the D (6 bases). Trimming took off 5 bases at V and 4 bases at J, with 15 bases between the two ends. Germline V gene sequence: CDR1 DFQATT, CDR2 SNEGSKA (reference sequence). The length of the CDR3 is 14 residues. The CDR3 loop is CSAGRDLSYNEQFF. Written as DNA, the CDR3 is TGCAGTGCTGGCCGGGACTTATCTTACAATGAGCAGTTCTTC.

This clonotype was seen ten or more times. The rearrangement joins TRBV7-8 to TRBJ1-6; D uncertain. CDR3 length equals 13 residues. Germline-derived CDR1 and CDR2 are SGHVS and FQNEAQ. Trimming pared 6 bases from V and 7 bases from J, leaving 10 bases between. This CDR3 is CASSPTRNSPLHF. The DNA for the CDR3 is TGTGCCAGCAGTCCTACGAGGAATTCACCCCTCCACTTT.

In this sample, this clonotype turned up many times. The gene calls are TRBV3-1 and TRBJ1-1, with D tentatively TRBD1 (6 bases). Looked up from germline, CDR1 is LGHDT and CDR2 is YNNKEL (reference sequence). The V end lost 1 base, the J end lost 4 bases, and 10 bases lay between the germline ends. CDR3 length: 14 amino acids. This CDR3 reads CASSQVQGGTEAFF. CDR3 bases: TGTGCCAGCAGCCAAGTACAGGGAGGCACTGAAGCTTTCTTT.

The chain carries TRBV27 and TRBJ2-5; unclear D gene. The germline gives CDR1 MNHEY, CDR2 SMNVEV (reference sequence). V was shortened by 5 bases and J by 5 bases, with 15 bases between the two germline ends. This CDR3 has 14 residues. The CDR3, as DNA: TGTGCCAGCAGTCTCGGTCCTGACCTGGAGACCCAGTACTTC. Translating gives CASSLGPDLETQYF.

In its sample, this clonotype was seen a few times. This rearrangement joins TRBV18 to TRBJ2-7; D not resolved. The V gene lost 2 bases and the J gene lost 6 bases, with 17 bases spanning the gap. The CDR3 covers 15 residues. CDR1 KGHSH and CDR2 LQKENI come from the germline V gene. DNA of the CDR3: TGTGCCAGCTCACCAGCACAGATGATGAGGCTCGAGCAGTACTTC. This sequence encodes CASSPAQMMRLEQYF.

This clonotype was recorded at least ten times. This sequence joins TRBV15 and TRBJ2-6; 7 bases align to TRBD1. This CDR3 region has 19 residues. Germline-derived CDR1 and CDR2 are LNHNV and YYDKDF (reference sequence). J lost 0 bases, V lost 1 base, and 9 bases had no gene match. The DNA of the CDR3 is TGTGCCACCAGCAGAGGCTCGCCGGGACAGTCCTCTGGGGCCAACGTCCTGACTTTC. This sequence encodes CATSRGSPGQSSGANVLTF. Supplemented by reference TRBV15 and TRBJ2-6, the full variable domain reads DAMVIQNPRYQVTQFGKPVTLSCSQTLNHNVMYWYQQKSSQAPKLLFHYYDKDFNNEADTPDNFQSRRPNTSFCFLDIRSPGLGDTAMYLCATSRGSPGQSSGANVLTFGAGSRLTVL.

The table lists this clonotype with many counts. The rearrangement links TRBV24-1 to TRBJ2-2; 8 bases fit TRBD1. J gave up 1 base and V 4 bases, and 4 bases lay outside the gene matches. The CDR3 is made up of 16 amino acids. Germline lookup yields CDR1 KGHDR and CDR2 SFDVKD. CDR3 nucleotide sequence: TGTGCCACCAGTGACCACGGACAGGGGAACACCGGGGAGCTGTTTTTT. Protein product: CATSDHGQGNTGELFF.

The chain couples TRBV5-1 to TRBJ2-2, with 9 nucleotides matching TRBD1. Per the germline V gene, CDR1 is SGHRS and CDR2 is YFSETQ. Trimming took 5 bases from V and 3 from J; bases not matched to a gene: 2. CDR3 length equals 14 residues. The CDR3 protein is CASSRTGDTGELFF. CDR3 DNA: TGCGCCAGCAGTCGGACAGGGGACACCGGGGAGCTGTTTTTT.

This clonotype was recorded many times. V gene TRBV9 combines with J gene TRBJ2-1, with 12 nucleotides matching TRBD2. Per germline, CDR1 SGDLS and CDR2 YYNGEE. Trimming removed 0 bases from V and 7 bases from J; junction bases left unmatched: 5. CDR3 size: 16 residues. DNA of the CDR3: TGTGCCAGCAGCGTAGCGGGACTAGCGGGCCGAAATGAGCAGTTCTTC. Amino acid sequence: CASSVAGLAGRNEQFF. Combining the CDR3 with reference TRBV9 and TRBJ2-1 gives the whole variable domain DSGVTQTPKHLITATGQRVTLRCSPRSGDLSVYWYQQSLDQGLQFLIQYYNGEERAKGNILERFSAQQFPDLHSELNLSSLELGDSALYFCASSVAGLAGRNEQFFGPGTRLTVL.

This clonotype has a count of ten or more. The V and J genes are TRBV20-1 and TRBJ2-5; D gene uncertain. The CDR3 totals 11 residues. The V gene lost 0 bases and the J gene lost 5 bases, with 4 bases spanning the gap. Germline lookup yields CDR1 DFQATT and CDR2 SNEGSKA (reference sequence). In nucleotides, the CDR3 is TGCAGTGCTAGAGATTGGGAGACCCAGTACTTC. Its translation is CSARDWETQYF.